The following is a T cell receptor beta chain sequence with its context. The antigen is undetermined. The data stem from a study of blood T cells in healthy people across ages. Germline CDR1 is SGHRS and CDR2 is YFSETQ. The CDR3 sequence is 15 residues long. The trim removed 5 bases at V and 6 bases at J, leaving 9 bases unmatched. Then a second PCR, running roughly 7 to 12 cycles, was carried out with a sample-barcoded 5' primer and a J-beta primer mix. A template-switch adaptor with 12 random nucleotides tagged each cDNA molecule. TCRdb itself ran the 5' RACE reads through MiXCR, one entry per CDR3 protein. The sample shows about 1.5 million distinct CDR3 sequences, 40% to 50% of them seen only once. General study points: Higher naive T cell percentage went strongly together with higher TCR beta diversity. Long-lived and aged donors differed, with more naive CD4+ cells and higher diversity in the long-lived. Per million T cells, TCR beta diversity dropped about linearly as age rose.

The rearrangement links TRBV5-1 to TRBJ1-5, with 9 bases matching TRBD1. This clonotype originated in a woman between 18 and 30 years old in good health. Sequences were obtained from blood. The CDR3 here is CASSEEQGAGQPQHF. Here the CDR3 DNA reads TGCGCCAGCAGTGAGGAACAGGGGGCTGGTCAGCCCCAGCATTTT. Drawing the rest from reference TRBV5-1 and TRBJ1-5, the complete variable domain is KAGVTQTPRYLIKTRGQQVTLSCSPISGHRSVSWYQQTPGQGLQFLFEYFSETQRNKGNFPGRFSGRQFSNSRSEMNVSTLELGDSALYLCASSEEQGAGQPQHFGDGTRLSIL.